This T cell receptor (beta chain) was sequenced in a study of OX40 agonist ivuxolimab in advanced cancers. Study information: The dose-escalation cohort had hepatocellular carcinoma, melanoma, renal cell or head and neck cancer.

Produced via immunoSEQ multiplex PCR; TCRdb's table is partial and in-frame only. Among tens of thousands of clones listed, around 88% were seen once. Study-wide results and caveats: Certain nonresponding patients likewise had low normalized T-cell clonal expansion.

Comments on this clone: What it recognizes is unknown.

Germline V gene sequence: CDR1 GTSNPN, CDR2 SVGIG (reference sequence). V was cut by 7 bases and J by 7 bases, with 19 bases left in between. The CDR3 has 14 amino acids. The receptor comes from an adult with an advanced solid tumor such as melanoma, head and neck, liver or kidney cancer. The chain is built from TRBV30 and TRBJ2-2, with D possibly being TRBD1 (5 bases). The input for sequencing was CD4+ or CD8+ T cells sorted from blood, taken in a trial of the OX40 agonist ivuxolimab. The CDR3 here is CAYIPTVQGGELFF. The CDR3 DNA reads TGTGCCTATATACCAACGGTGCAGGGCGGGGAGCTGTTTTTT.